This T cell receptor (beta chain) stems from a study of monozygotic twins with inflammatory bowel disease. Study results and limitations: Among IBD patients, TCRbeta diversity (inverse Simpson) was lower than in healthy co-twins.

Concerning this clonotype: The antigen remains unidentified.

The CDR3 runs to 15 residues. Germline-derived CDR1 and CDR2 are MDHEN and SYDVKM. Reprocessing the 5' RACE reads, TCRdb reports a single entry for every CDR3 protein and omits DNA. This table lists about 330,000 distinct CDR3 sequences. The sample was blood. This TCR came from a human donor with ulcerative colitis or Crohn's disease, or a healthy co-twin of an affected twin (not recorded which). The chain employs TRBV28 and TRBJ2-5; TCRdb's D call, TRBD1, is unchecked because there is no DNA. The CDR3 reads CASSPLTGAGETQYF.